A single count supports the clone carrying this TCR beta chain. Its cognate antigen is unknown. Trimming took 5 bases from V and 4 from J; bases not matched to a gene: 4. In germline, CDR1 is LNHNV, CDR2 YYDKDF (reference sequence). The CDR3 has 14 residues. PCR used 60 Vbeta primers and 13 Jbeta primers. Only in-frame clones appear in the TCRdb table, and some are missing; sequencing was by immunoSEQ multiplex PCR. The sample holds about 94,000 clones, around 66% seen once. The sample originates from a study of cytomegalovirus exposure and HLA in healthy donors. General study results and limits: Most TCR sequences were uncommon, yet certain public TCRs appeared in many donors. The number of N-insertions in an Asian-associated ancestry cluster was reportedly below the roughly 700-donor mean in a later analysis.

The specimen sequenced was PBMCs. The receptor's source is a man between 25 and 39 years old in good health and CMV-seronegative. The chain joins TRBV15 to TRBJ1-1; 10 bases fit TRBD1. The CDR3: CATSVRQGATEAFF. CDR3 DNA: TGTGCCACCAGCGTCCGACAGGGGGCCACTGAAGCTTTCTTT.